This entry concerns a single TCR beta chain. The target of this receptor is not known. Base-call qualities are not available, and no considerably larger clone is one nucleotide away. At the junction V is shortened by 0 bases and J by 9 bases, with 13 bases in between. Sequences MNHEY (CDR1) and SVGAGI (CDR2) are obtained from the germline V gene. Including cysteine and phenylalanine, the CDR3 has 14 amino acids. Of all the DNA, just the CDR3 is kept, 42 bases in frame from base 1. This sample was included in a study of shared clonotypes between healthy human individuals (dated by TCRdb to the early 2020s). As for the study more broadly: The cohort comprised a couple of women and three men aged 18 to 49 years. Per donor, leukapheresis produced somewhere between about 0.85 and 8.9 billion PBMCs. For each donor, CD4 naive and CD4 memory were each run on three plates, CD8 naive on two plates, and CD8 memory on one plate. Different laboratories and diverse techniques were used to prepare libraries and sequence TCR repertoires, to increase sequencing depth and limit assay-specific biases. Blood TCR repertoires of a handful of healthy adults were deeply sequenced to estimate repertoire size and the extent of clonotype sharing between individuals. What the research found in general, with its limitations: Pairwise subsampling indicated that sequencing depth was expected to affect the degree of clonotype sharing among donors. Estimated clonotype richness was generally larger for naive than for memory subsets. Sharing across a few donors was observed for around 5% of naive CD4, under 4% of naive CD8, about 2.5% of memory CD4, and around 0.44% of memory CD8 clonotypes. Compared with non-shared clonotypes, clonotypes shared by all four sorted-subset donors had higher generation probabilities. Because the study included only a small number of donors, the genetic and exposure-history diversity represented was limited. Sampling was limited to blood, and TCR repertoires in tissue likely differ from TCR repertoires in blood. Incomplete sequencing was indicated by rarefaction of sorted-subset datasets, despite the large sequencing depth.

TCR CDR3 regions were amplified from genomic DNA by multiplex PCR using the deep immunoSEQ assay. Extracted genomic DNA from each cell subset was distributed evenly across all wells of several immunoSEQ 96-well plates, and each plate was treated as a replicate. For sorted subsets, each replicate PCR was loaded with 200 ng genomic DNA, equivalent to 30,000 or so T cell genomes. Purified libraries were quantified with a Qubit 3.0 fluorometer, sized on a Bioanalyzer 2100, and re-quantified with the KAPA Library Quantification kit. Each immunoSEQ 96-well plate was sequenced on its own single-read 150-cycle Illumina NextSeq 550 flow cell. The authors' analysis ran thus. Because only junctional sequences without quality scores were contained in the immunoSEQ output, filtering matching that applied to full-length reads could not be performed. Sequences were annotated with PyIR, a Python wrapper for IgBLAST v1.9, and V/J genes and CDR3 were assigned using IMGT germline references. Reads were filtered out if the reads had weak V/J assignments (E-value above 1e-6), no CDR3, stop codons, out-of-frame junctions, or ambiguous translated residues. A V3J clonotype was defined by an identical inferred V gene, J gene, and CDR3 amino acid sequence. To compute the percentage overlap between repertoires, the number of shared unique clonotypes was divided by the size of the smaller repertoire. Three approaches were used to assess repertoire richness: RTK rarefaction, the Chao1 estimator, and Recon v2.1 estimates of unobserved clonotypes. For all TCRbeta clonotypes obtained by the gDNA method from four donors, generation probabilities were computed with OLGA. What TCRdb holds here is the immuneACCESS table cut down to in-frame rearrangements. Part of the clones is not present; checked against another copy, under half of the missing clones reflect an unresolved V gene, and the others are unexplained. V, J and clone size were drawn from that table, and D and trimming were deduced from the DNA. In all, the sample holds more than 2 million clones, and over 85% of those were seen once. 0.13% of the sample is held by the ten biggest clonotypes.

The donors were healthy, HIV-negative adults who had no recently reported acute infections or vaccinations. Every donor was a Caucasian adult living in Nashville, Tennessee, USA. CD4+ T cells were enriched by magnetic negative selection, after which naive cells were positively selected on CD45RA and the negative fraction was taken as the memory subset. After blood collection by leukapheresis, PBMCs were isolated using Ficoll-Histopaque density gradient centrifugation and then cryopreserved in the vapor phase of liquid nitrogen. Analytical flow cytometry was used to check the purity and quantity of each magnetically sorted T cell population. Genomic DNA was isolated from every sorted fraction and measured by UV absorbance on a Nanodrop 2000c.

The chain is assembled from TRBV6-5 and TRBJ2-3; TRBD2 could be the D gene, as 5 bases match. The TCR sequence derives from a man younger than 35 in good health. The sequenced sample was naive CD4+ T cells sorted from blood. Interpreted using the paper, the cell subset or site label stands for: CD45RA+ positively selected. The bases read TGTGCCAGCAGTTACTCGGACTCCTCCCAGACGCAGTATTTT. The resulting protein is CASSYSDSSQTQYF.